The 18 T cell receptor beta chains in this list originate from one sample, sequenced in a study of blood T cells in healthy people across ages. Together with a sample-barcoded 5' primer, a J-beta primer mix was included in a second PCR lasting roughly 6 to 12 cycles. A single record per CDR3 protein comes from TCRdb applying MiXCR to the 5' RACE reads. The sample lists around 520,000 distinct CDR3 sequences, 27% seen once, with about 3.9% in the top ten. A further study also used this sample, focusing on T cells of mothers and their children.

The sample consisted of blood. These receptors were collected from a boy aged 2 to 10 in good health.

This clonotype was counted a few times. This chain uses TRBV20-1 with TRBJ2-7; 7 nucleotides match TRBD2. Germline V CDR1 and CDR2: DFQATT, SNEGSKA (reference sequence). There are 15 residues in the CDR3. The trim removed 1 base at V and 0 bases at J, leaving 6 bases unmatched. The CDR3 bases are TGCAGTGCTAGAGCGGCTAGCGGCTTCTCCTACGAGCAGTACTTC. This gives the protein CSARAASGFSYEQYF.

The chain is built from TRBV6-4 and TRBJ1-4; 10 nucleotides align to TRBD1. CDR1 and CDR2 from the germline V gene are MRHNA and SNTAGT. J gave up 8 bases and V 9 bases, and 6 bases lay outside the gene matches. The CDR3 runs to 13 residues. The CDR3 DNA reads TGTGCCAGTAGGGACAGGGGCTACGAAAAACTGTTTTTT. It yields the protein CASRDRGYEKLFF.

This clonotype was seen a handful of times. This rearrangement joins TRBV5-1 to TRBJ2-5; D is ambiguous. CDR1 is SGHRS, CDR2 YFSETQ, per germline. The CDR3 sequence is 13 residues long. V lost 0 bases, J lost 5 bases, and 8 bases lay in between. CDR3 nucleotide sequence: TGCGCCAGCAGCTTGGCCGGTATCGAGACCCAGTACTTC. Its translation: CASSLAGIETQYF.

This clonotype was recorded a few times. CDR3 coding DNA: TGCGCCAGCAGCCAAGAACGAGGTTCAGATACGCAGTATTTT. Residues: CASSQERGSDTQYF. The chain links TRBV4-3 to TRBJ2-3, with D unclear. The CDR3 is 14 amino acids. V was cut by 0 bases and J by 4 bases, with 8 bases left in between. Germline CDR1 and CDR2: LGHNA and YSLEER.

V and J are TRBV7-3 and TRBJ2-4; D is undetermined. Germline assignment: CDR1 SGHTA and CDR2 FQGTGA. This CDR3 region has 15 residues. The V end lost 2 bases, the J end lost 8 bases, and 16 bases lay between the germline ends. The CDR3 DNA sequence: TGTGCCAGCAGCTTATCAGGCGAGCAAGGAGACATTCAGTACTTC. Protein sequence: CASSLSGEQGDIQYF.

The V and J genes are TRBV2 and TRBJ2-7, with 7 nucleotides matching TRBD1. This CDR3 contains 13 residues. Germline CDR1 SNHLY, CDR2 FYNNEI. V lost 7 bases, J lost 2 bases, and 5 bases stayed unmatched. The CDR3, as DNA: TGTGCCAGCAAGGCAGGGGGAACCTACGAGCAGTACTTC. It encodes CASKAGGTYEQYF.

The rearrangement joins TRBV7-6 to TRBJ2-3, with TRBD1 matching 8 bases. Trimming cost V 4 bases and J 2 bases; bases outside gene matches: 11. CDR3 length: 17 residues. The germline V gene has CDR1 SGHVS and CDR2 FNYEAQ. Written as DNA, the CDR3 is TGTGCCAGCAGCTCCCAGTCTGGGACAGGACCCACAGATACGCAGTATTTT. It yields the protein CASSSQSGTGPTDTQYF.

The chain recombines TRBV7-2 with TRBJ2-1; no clear D gene. The CDR3 contains 16 residues. Deletions cut 0 bases from V and 0 bases from J, with 9 bases between. Germline loops: CDR1 SGHTA, CDR2 FQGNSA. Here the CDR3 reads CASSLAGMSSYNEQFF. The DNA of the CDR3 is TGTGCCAGCAGCTTAGCGGGGATGAGCTCCTACAATGAGCAGTTCTTC.

The rearrangement joins TRBV27 to TRBJ1-2; D unclear. The germline V and J ends were trimmed by 6 bases and 0 bases, with 8 bases remaining between them. CDR1 MNHEY and CDR2 SMNVEV come from the germline V gene (reference sequence). This CDR3 region has 13 residues. The CDR3 nucleotides are TGTGCCAGCAGGGGGAGTTCTAACTATGGCTACACCTTC. Amino acid sequence: CASRGSSNYGYTF.

At least ten counts were recorded for this clonotype. The chain uses TRBV7-6 and TRBJ2-5, with 10 positions matching TRBD2. Trimming cost V 5 bases and J 4 bases; bases outside gene matches: 10. CDR1 and CDR2 (germline): SGHVS, FNYEAQ. The CDR3 contains 16 residues. CDR3 sequence: CASSPPGLAQGETQYF. The CDR3 nucleotides are TGTGCCAGCAGCCCCCCGGGACTAGCGCAGGGAGAGACCCAGTACTTC.

This clonotype was counted a few times. J is TRBJ2-7 and V is TRBV7-9; 9 bases match TRBD2. With V trimmed by 2 bases and J by 6 bases, 8 bases remained unmatched. This CDR3 spans 15 amino acids. CDR1 is SEHNR and CDR2 is FQNEAQ in the germline V gene (reference sequence). CDR3 DNA sequence: TGTGCCAGCAGCTTATTAGCGGGAGACGGCGGCGAGCAGTACTTC. This sequence encodes CASSLLAGDGGEQYF.

The rearrangement uses TRBV7-2 and TRBJ1-4, with D possibly being TRBD1 (5 bases). The CDR3 is made up of 15 amino acids. CDR1 and CDR2 (germline): SGHTA, FQGNSA. Trimming took off 5 bases at V and 8 bases at J, with 18 bases between the two ends. CDR3 sequence: CASSPGDRQGEKLFF. For the CDR3, the DNA is TGTGCCAGCAGCCCGGGGGACCGTCAAGGGGAAAAACTGTTTTTT.

This chain connects TRBV10-3 to TRBJ1-4; 7 bases line up with TRBD1. This CDR3 is built from 15 residues. V shed 3 bases and J 6 bases; nucleotides not matched to a gene: 7. CDR1 is ENHRY and CDR2 is SYGVKD in the germline V gene. CDR3 DNA sequence: TGTGCCATCAGTGACCCGGTGCAGGGGGATGAAAAACTGTTTTTT. It codes for CAISDPVQGDEKLFF.

The chain links TRBV20-1 to TRBJ2-3; TRBD2 might be the D (6 bases). V was clipped by 5 bases and J by 2 bases, with 8 bases between them. The V gene's germline CDR1 is DFQATT and CDR2 SNEGSKA (reference sequence). This CDR3 is built from 12 residues. CDR3 sequence (DNA): TGCAGTGCTTCTAGCGTCACAGATACGCAGTATTTT. Its translation is CSASSVTDTQYF.

This sequence joins TRBV4-2 and TRBJ2-7; unclear D gene. V was cut by 0 bases and J by 4 bases, with 7 bases left in between. Looked up from germline, CDR1 is LGHNA and CDR2 is YNFKEQ. The CDR3 runs to 13 residues. The chain's CDR3 is CASSQDANYEQYF. The CDR3 nucleotides are TGTGCCAGCAGCCAAGATGCCAATTACGAGCAGTACTTC.

This clonotype was counted between two and nine times. The J gene is TRBJ2-5, the V gene TRBV2, with unresolved D. Near its end, the DNA agrees better with TRBJ2-1, so the J call may be wrong. The CDR3 has 11 residues. Germline loops: CDR1 SNHLY, CDR2 FYNNEI. This chain's CDR3 is CARKDEDEQFF. CDR3 sequence (DNA): TGTGCCCGCAAGGACGAGGATGAGCAGTTCTTC.

This clonotype was counted a single time. The chain joins TRBV11-2 to TRBJ1-2; no reliable D call. This CDR3 contains 15 residues. Germline assignment: CDR1 SGHAT and CDR2 FQNNGV. Trimming cost V 3 bases and J 3 bases, with 14 bases left between them. The CDR3 nucleotides are TGTGCCAGCAGCTTTCGCTCTACCTGGCACTATGGCTACACCTTC. Translated, it gives CASSFRSTWHYGYTF.

The chain recombines TRBV5-1 with TRBJ2-1; TRBD2 matches 12 bases. The CDR3 runs 15 residues. V dropped 0 bases and J dropped 9; count of bases not matched to a gene: 4. Germline values: CDR1 SGHRS, CDR2 YFSETQ. The CDR3 is CASSLGTSGITEQFF. For the CDR3, the DNA is TGCGCCAGCAGCTTGGGGACTAGCGGGATAACTGAGCAGTTCTTC.